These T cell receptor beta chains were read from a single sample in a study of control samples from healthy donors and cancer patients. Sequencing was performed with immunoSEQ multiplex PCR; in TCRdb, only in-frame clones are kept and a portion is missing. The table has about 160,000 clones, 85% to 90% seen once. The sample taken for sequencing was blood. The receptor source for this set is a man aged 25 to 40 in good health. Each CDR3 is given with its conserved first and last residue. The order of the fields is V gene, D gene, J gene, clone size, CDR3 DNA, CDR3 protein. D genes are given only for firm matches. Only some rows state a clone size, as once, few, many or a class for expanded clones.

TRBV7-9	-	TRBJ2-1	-	TGTGCCAGCAGCTTCAATGAGCAGTTCTTC	CASSFNEQFF
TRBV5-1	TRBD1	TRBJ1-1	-	TGCGCCAGCCACAGGGGGCGCGGGAACACTGAAGCTTTCTTT	CASHRGRGNTEAFF
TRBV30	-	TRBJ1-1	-	TGTGCCTGGAGTGTAATTAGCAGCAACGAAGCTTTCTTT	CAWSVISSNEAFF
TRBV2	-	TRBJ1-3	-	TGTGCCAGCAGTGCTCTTAGGGGATCTGGAAACACCATATATTTT	CASSALRGSGNTIYF
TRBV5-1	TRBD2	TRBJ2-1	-	TGCGCCAGCAGCCTCGGGACTAGCGGGATTAGTGAGCAGTTCTTC	CASSLGTSGISEQFF
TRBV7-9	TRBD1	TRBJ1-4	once	TGTGCCAGCAGCTCCGGGACAGCAACTAATGAAAAACTGTTTTTT	CASSSGTATNEKLFF
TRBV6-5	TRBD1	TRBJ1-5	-	TGTGCCAGCAGTTACTCTTCACAGGGGGCCACAGCCCAGCATTTT	CASSYSSQGATAQHF
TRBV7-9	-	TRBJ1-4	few	TGTGCCAGCAGCTCGACGGGTACTAATGAAAAACTGTTTTTT	CASSSTGTNEKLFF
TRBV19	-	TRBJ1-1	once	TGTGCCAGTAGTATAGATAGTGCGGACGGAAAAACTGAAGCTTTCTTT	CASSIDSADGKTEAFF
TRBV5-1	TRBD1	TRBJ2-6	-	TGCGCCAGCGTCGGACAGGGGACCCCTGGGGCCAACGTCCTGACTTTC	CASVGQGTPGANVLTF
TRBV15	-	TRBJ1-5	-	TGTGCCACCAGCAGAGATTTTAACCTACAGCCCCAGCATTTT	CATSRDFNLQPQHF
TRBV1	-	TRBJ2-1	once	TGCACCAGCAGCCGAGCATACTCATCCCTCGCGGGAGGGCCGAATGAGCAGTTCTTC	CTSSRAYSSLAGGPNEQFF
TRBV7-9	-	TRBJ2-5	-	TGTGCCAGCAGCTTGGAGGGAGAGTACCGGACCCAGTACTTC	CASSLEGEYRTQYF
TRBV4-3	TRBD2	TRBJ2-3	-	TGCGCCAGCAGCCAAGCGTGGACTAGCGGACGCACAGATACGCAGTATTTT	CASSQAWTSGRTDTQYF
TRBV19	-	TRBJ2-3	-	TGTGCCAGTAGTATGGCAGATACGCAGTATTTT	CASSMADTQYF
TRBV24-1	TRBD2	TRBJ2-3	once	TGTGCCACCAGTGATTTGAATATACTAGCGGGGGGGCCGGGTGAAACAGATACGCAGTATTTT	CATSDLNILAGGPGETDTQYF
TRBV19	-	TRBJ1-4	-	TGTGCCAGCAACTCCCCAGCGGCAACTAATGAAAAACTGTTTTTT	CASNSPAATNEKLFF
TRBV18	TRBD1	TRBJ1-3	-	TGTGCCAGCTCACCGGGACAGGTCTCTGGAAACACCATATATTTT	CASSPGQVSGNTIYF
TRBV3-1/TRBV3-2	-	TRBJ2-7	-	TGTGCCAGCAGCCAGGTAACAGGGATCGAGCAGTACTTC	CASSQVTGIEQYF
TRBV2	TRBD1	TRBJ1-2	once	TGTGCCAGCAGTGGGCAGGGGGCACATGGCTACACCTTC	CASSGQGAHGYTF
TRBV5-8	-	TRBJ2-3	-	TGTGCCAGCAGCTCCGGGACCATTAGCACAGATACGCAGTATTTT	CASSSGTISTDTQYF
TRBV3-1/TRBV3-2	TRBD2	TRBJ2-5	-	TGTGCCAGCAGCCAAGGGGCAGCGGGGGGTTTCGAGACCCAGTACTTC	CASSQGAAGGFETQYF
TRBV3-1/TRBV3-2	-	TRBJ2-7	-	TGTGCCAGCAGCCACGGTTCCTACGAGCAGTACTTC	CASSHGSYEQYF
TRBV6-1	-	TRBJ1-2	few	TGTGCCAGCAGTGAAGCGGGATCGGCTAACTATGGCTACACCTTC	CASSEAGSANYGYTF
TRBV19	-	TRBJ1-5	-	TGTGCCAGTACGTCACAGGATACTCTTAGCAATCAGCCCCAGCATTTT	CASTSQDTLSNQPQHF
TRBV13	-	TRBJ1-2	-	TGTGCCAGCAGCCCGGGTTGGCAGGGTCCTGGAGGCTACACCTTC	CASSPGWQGPGGYTF
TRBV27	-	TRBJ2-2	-	TGTGCCAGCAGTTTATCGATTGGGGGGATGGCCGGGGAGCTGTTTTTT	CASSLSIGGMAGELFF
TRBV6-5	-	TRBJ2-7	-	TGTGCCAGCAGTTACAGGAGAACGGATAGCTCCTACGAGCAGTACTTC	CASSYRRTDSSYEQYF
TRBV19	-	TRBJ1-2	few	TGTGCCAGTAGTCCGGGACGCGCAGCGCCCCTCTTC	CASSPGRAAPLF
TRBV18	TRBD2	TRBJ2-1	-	TGTGCCAGCTCACCACCGGGAGGGCGGAATGAGCAGTTCTTC	CASSPPGGRNEQFF
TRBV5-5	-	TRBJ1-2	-	TGTGCCAGCAGCTTGGCCCAGGGATCAGGGGGCTACACCTTC	CASSLAQGSGGYTF
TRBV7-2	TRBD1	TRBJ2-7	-	TGTGCCAGCAGCCCCCGACAGGGGATCAACGAGCAGTACTTC	CASSPRQGINEQYF
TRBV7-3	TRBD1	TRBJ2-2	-	TGTGCCAGCAGCTCGGGACAGTTTTCCGGGGAGCTGTTTTTT	CASSSGQFSGELFF
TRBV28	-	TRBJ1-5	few	TGTGCCAGCAGTTTATTATGGGTGGGAACCTCCAATCAGCCCCAGCATTTT	CASSLLWVGTSNQPQHF
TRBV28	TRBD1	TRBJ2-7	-	TGTGCCAGCAGTTCGGGACAGGGCTACGAGCAGTACTTC	CASSSGQGYEQYF
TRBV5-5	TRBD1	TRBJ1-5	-	TGTGCCAGCAGCTTGCTGGACAGGGGAAATCAGCCCCAGCATTTT	CASSLLDRGNQPQHF
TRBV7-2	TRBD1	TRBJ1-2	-	TGTGCCAGCAGCTTAGGGAGACAGGGTCACTATGGCTACACCTTC	CASSLGRQGHYGYTF
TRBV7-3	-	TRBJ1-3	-	TGTGCCAGCAGCCCTGGACAGCCTGGAAACACCATATATTTT	CASSPGQPGNTIYF
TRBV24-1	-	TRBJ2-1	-	TGTGCCACCAGTGATCCAGGGTTCCACGGGAGTGAGCAGTTCTTC	CATSDPGFHGSEQFF
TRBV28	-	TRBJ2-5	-	TGTGCCAGCAGTACAAGGAACAGTAGGGAGACCCAGTACTTC	CASSTRNSRETQYF
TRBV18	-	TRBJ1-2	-	TGTGCCAGCTCACCCCTCCCGGGAGTGTATGGCTACACCTTC	CASSPLPGVYGYTF
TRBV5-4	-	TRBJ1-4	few	TGTGCCAGCAGTAGCAAAGAGACTAATGAAAAACTGTTTTTT	CASSSKETNEKLFF